This T cell receptor (beta chain) derives from a study of CD8 T cells in Susac syndrome. The TEMRA cells underwent FACS enrichment, while the CD8+ and CD4+ T cells underwent negative isolation. The germline V gene has CDR1 SGDLS and CDR2 YYNGEE. V dropped 0 bases and J dropped 4 bases, with 8 bases sitting between them. The CDR3 is 14 amino acids. Random hexamers served to reverse transcribe about 0.5 to 1 ug RNA. TCRdb redid the calling of the immunoSEQ multiplex PCR reads with MiXCR, one entry per CDR3 protein. The table includes around 130,000 distinct CDR3 sequences, over 80% detected once. The chain recombines TRBV9 with TRBJ1-5; D call uncertain. Sequenced: CD8+ T cells from PBMCs. The origin of this receptor is a human donor with multiple sclerosis. This CDR3 reads CASSVAGGNQPQHF. The DNA of the CDR3 is TGTGCCAGCAGCGTAGCGGGAGGGAATCAGCCCCAGCATTTT.